This TCR beta chain comes out of a study of T cell changes during pregnancy in multiple sclerosis. Only in-frame clones appear in the TCRdb table, and some are missing; sequencing was by immunoSEQ multiplex PCR. The sample contains about 47,000 clones, 80% to 90% of which appear only once. Germline assignment: CDR1 LGHNA and CDR2 YNFKEQ. The V end lost 4 bases, the J end lost 6 bases, and 27 bases lay between the germline ends. The CDR3 extends over 19 amino acids. This sequence was found in a female donor with multiple sclerosis, enrolled in a pregnancy study. This specimen was CD8+ T cells from peripheral blood mononuclear cells, taken in the second trimester of pregnancy. The V call is TRBV4-2, the J call TRBJ2-2, with D tentatively TRBD2 (7 bases). CDR3 DNA: TGTGCCAGCAGCCCGTTAGGTGCTAGGGGGGGGATTGGGCCCGGGGAGCTGTTTTTT. Protein sequence: CASSPLGARGGIGPGELFF.